This is a list of T cell receptor beta chains from one sample in a study of cytomegalovirus exposure and HLA in healthy donors. Profiling relied on immunoSEQ multiplex PCR, and the TCRdb table lists in-frame clones only, not all of them. This sample carries roughly 89,000 clones, around three fifths of them seen once, and the ten largest clones take 20% to 25%. Sequencing used PBMCs. The origin of the receptors is a woman aged 50 to 65 in good health and CMV-seropositive. Both conserved end residues are part of each CDR3. Each record gives: CDR3 protein, V gene, J gene.

CDR3aa: CASSVRDRVSEQYF
v_gene: TRBV6-5
j_gene: TRBJ2-7

CDR3aa: CAWSGHEGEKLFF
v_gene: TRBV30
j_gene: TRBJ1-4

CDR3aa: CASSYSGSGYEQYF
v_gene: TRBV6-5
j_gene: TRBJ2-7

CDR3aa: CASSLLGGGNTEAFF
v_gene: TRBV5-1
j_gene: TRBJ1-1

CDR3aa: CASSFGGTDNSYEQYF
v_gene: TRBV5-8
j_gene: TRBJ2-7

CDR3aa: CASSLMGPANSPLHF
v_gene: TRBV27
j_gene: TRBJ1-6

CDR3aa: CASSLWGLAQETQYF
v_gene: TRBV5-1
j_gene: TRBJ2-5

CDR3aa: CASSVSGGAQNIQYF
v_gene: TRBV7-2
j_gene: TRBJ2-4

CDR3aa: CASSLQGGYGYTF
v_gene: TRBV6-5
j_gene: TRBJ1-2

CDR3aa: CASSSSNNQPQHF
v_gene: TRBV6-5
j_gene: TRBJ1-5

CDR3aa: CASSYSGQGNYGYTF
v_gene: TRBV6-6
j_gene: TRBJ1-2

CDR3aa: CASSPGQANYGYTF
v_gene: TRBV28
j_gene: TRBJ1-2

CDR3aa: CASSQDGTDSNQPQHF
v_gene: TRBV5-1
j_gene: TRBJ1-5

CDR3aa: CASSYSGGLYNEQFF
v_gene: TRBV6-5
j_gene: TRBJ2-1

CDR3aa: CAWEGYRGRGGYTF
v_gene: TRBV30
j_gene: TRBJ1-2

CDR3aa: CASSLPMAQDSEQFF
v_gene: TRBV7-2
j_gene: TRBJ2-1

CDR3aa: CASSEKWGLDGYTF
v_gene: TRBV6-5
j_gene: TRBJ1-2

CDR3aa: CASSPISRDTEAFF
v_gene: TRBV7-8
j_gene: TRBJ1-1

CDR3aa: CASKSGGETQYF
v_gene: TRBV27
j_gene: TRBJ2-5

CDR3aa: CASKGHIGGIEAFF
v_gene: TRBV6-1
j_gene: TRBJ1-1

CDR3aa: CASSSGTGDSPLHF
v_gene: TRBV5-4
j_gene: TRBJ1-6

CDR3aa: CASRPRRNTEAFF
v_gene: TRBV10-2
j_gene: TRBJ1-1

CDR3aa: CASSLRGQNPEVTYEQYF
v_gene: TRBV7-2
j_gene: TRBJ2-7

CDR3aa: CASSLVGGITDTQYF
v_gene: TRBV7-9
j_gene: TRBJ2-3

CDR3aa: CASSTLPGQGYNEQFF
v_gene: TRBV6-4
j_gene: TRBJ2-1

CDR3aa: CASSSNRGGEAFF
v_gene: TRBV5-1
j_gene: TRBJ1-1

CDR3aa: CAWSGRGGEQYF
v_gene: TRBV30
j_gene: TRBJ2-5

CDR3aa: CASYGTGYTYEQYF
v_gene: TRBV6-1
j_gene: TRBJ2-7

CDR3aa: CASSIDGTSGGDTQYF
v_gene: TRBV19
j_gene: TRBJ2-3

CDR3aa: CAIAQTGQSTDTQYF
v_gene: TRBV10-3
j_gene: TRBJ2-3

CDR3aa: CASSAGTSSYEQYF
v_gene: TRBV9
j_gene: TRBJ2-7

CDR3aa: CASSFLPLEVNSPLHF
v_gene: TRBV18
j_gene: TRBJ1-6

CDR3aa: CASTRGSINEKLFF
v_gene: TRBV7-8
j_gene: TRBJ1-4